The next 32 T cell receptor beta chains were all read from a single sample in a study of OX40 agonist ivuxolimab in advanced cancers. Only in-frame clones appear in the TCRdb table, and some are missing; sequencing was by immunoSEQ multiplex PCR. The sample consists of fewer than 70,000 clones, more than 75% of them appearing once. The sequenced sample was CD4+ or CD8+ T cells sorted from blood, obtained in a trial of the OX40 agonist ivuxolimab. Source of these receptors: an adult with an advanced solid tumor such as melanoma, head and neck, liver or kidney cancer.

This chain connects TRBV28 to TRBJ1-1; possible D gene TRBD1, 5 bases. Trimming pared 5 bases from V and 4 bases from J, leaving 11 bases between. The CDR3 spans 13 residues. In germline, CDR1 is MDHEN, CDR2 SYDVKM. Here the CDR3 DNA reads TGTGCCAGCAGTGAAAGGGGCCGCACTGAAGCTTTCTTT. It encodes CASSERGRTEAFF.

V usage is TRBV7-2 and J usage is TRBJ2-7; D is possibly TRBD2 (6 bases). This CDR3 is 15 amino acids long. V was cut by 5 bases and J by 3 bases, with 17 bases left in between. CDR1 and CDR2 (germline): SGHTA, FQGNSA. The CDR3 region is CASSPAADGGYEQYF. As DNA, the CDR3 is TGTGCCAGCAGCCCCGCGGCTGACGGGGGCTACGAGCAGTACTTC.

This chain connects TRBV11-3 to TRBJ2-5; D gene unclear. The germline V gene has CDR1 SGHNT and CDR2 YENEEA. The V end was cut by 5 bases, the J end by 3 bases, with 13 bases between. This CDR3 is built from 14 residues. The CDR3 DNA reads as TGTGCCAGCAGCGGGCAGTTATCAGAAGAGACCCAGTACTTC. Translated, it gives CASSGQLSEETQYF. The whole variable domain, remainder taken from reference TRBV11-3 and TRBJ2-5, is EAGVVQSPRYKIIEKKQPVAFWCNPISGHNTLYWYLQNLGQGPELLIRYENEEAVDDSQLPKDRFSAERLKGVDSTLKIQPAELGDSAVYLCASSGQLSEETQYFGPGTRLLVL.

This chain joins TRBV7-9 and TRBJ2-1; D might be TRBD1 (6 bases). This CDR3 is 12 amino acids long. Germline values: CDR1 SEHNR, CDR2 FQNEAQ (reference sequence). V was shortened by 6 bases and J by 9 bases, with 12 bases between the two germline ends. The CDR3 coding sequence is TGTGCCAGCAGGCCAGGGGCGGGTGAGCAGTTCTTC. The encoded protein is CASRPGAGEQFF.

The chain is built from TRBV15 and TRBJ1-1, with D hard to call. CDR3 length: 15 amino acids. Looked up from germline, CDR1 is LNHNV and CDR2 is YYDKDF (reference sequence). The germline V and J ends were trimmed by 0 bases and 1 base, with 9 bases remaining between them. CDR3 DNA sequence: TGTGCCACCAGCAGAGACAACCGTCGGAACACTGAAGCTTTCTTT. It is translated as CATSRDNRRNTEAFF.

The rearrangement uses TRBV6-6 and TRBJ2-2; tentatively, D is TRBD1 (6 bases). Germline CDR1 MNHNY, CDR2 SVGAGI (reference sequence). The CDR3 spans 16 residues. The ends were cut back, 2 bases at V and 2 bases at J, with 12 bases in the middle. The CDR3 loop is CASSYAWGLNTGELFF. The CDR3 nucleotides are TGTGCCAGCAGTTACGCCTGGGGGCTCAACACCGGGGAGCTGTTTTTT.

The rearrangement links TRBV11-2 to TRBJ2-3; D is unclear. Trimming removed 0 bases at V and 9 bases at J, with 7 bases between. Germline V CDR1 and CDR2: SGHAT, FQNNGV. The CDR3 spans 12 residues. CDR3 loop: CASSLDVSTQYF. The DNA for the CDR3 is TGTGCCAGCAGCTTAGATGTCTCCACGCAGTATTTT.

This sequence joins TRBV18 and TRBJ2-7; the match to TRBD2 covers 7 bases. This CDR3 has 15 amino acids. Per germline, CDR1 KGHSH and CDR2 LQKENI. V lost 3 bases, J lost 1 base, and 6 bases stayed unmatched. The CDR3 nucleotides are TGTGCCAGCTCACCGTCGGGACTAACTTCCTACGAGCAGTACTTC. It is translated as CASSPSGLTSYEQYF.

CDR3 bases: TGCAGCGTTGAAGTTTGGGGACAGGGGGCATTGGGCTACACCTTC. Translating gives CSVEVWGQGALGYTF. The J gene is TRBJ1-2, the V gene TRBV29-1; 12 nucleotides agree with TRBD1. The V segment lost 1 base and the J segment 8 bases; nucleotides outside the gene matches: 8. The CDR3 sequence is 15 residues long. Germline V gene data show CDR1 as SQVTM and CDR2 as ANQGSEA.

The CDR3 region has the DNA TGCGCCAGCAGCCAACTCGGTGAAAAACTGTTTTTT. Translating gives CASSQLGEKLFF. The J gene is TRBJ1-4, the V gene TRBV4-3; D gene unclear. Trimming pared 2 bases from V and 7 bases from J, leaving 5 bases between. This CDR3 is built from 12 residues. Germline values: CDR1 LGHNA, CDR2 YSLEER.

This clone was detected only once. The chain employs TRBV13 and TRBJ1-4; D is possibly TRBD1 (5 bases). With 0 bases removed from V and 3 bases from J, the gap between germline ends came to 8 bases. Germline CDR1 PRHDT, CDR2 FYEKMQ (reference sequence). This CDR3 region has 15 residues. The CDR3 loop is CASSLGDTPNEKLFF. For the CDR3, the DNA is TGTGCCAGCAGCTTAGGGGACACTCCTAATGAAAAACTGTTTTTT.

The V and J genes are TRBV2 and TRBJ1-5; D remains unclear. Trimming took off 4 bases at V and 1 base at J, with 5 bases between the two ends. The length of the CDR3 is 13 residues. Germline-derived CDR1 and CDR2 are SNHLY and FYNNEI. The CDR3 DNA reads as TGTGCCAGCAGTGGTAACAGCAATCAGCCCCAGCATTTT. Translation: CASSGNSNQPQHF.

This chain connects TRBV7-6 to TRBJ2-5; TRBD2 aligns across 8 bases. V was pared by 5 bases and J by 7 bases, with 6 bases of the junction left unmatched. From germline, CDR1 is SGHVS and CDR2 FNYEAQ. The CDR3 contains 13 residues. CDR3 coding DNA: TGTGCCAGCAGCCTGGCCGGGAGGGTGACCCAGTACTTC. As protein: CASSLAGRVTQYF.

This CDR3 reads CASSPPSGGMETQYF. The CDR3 DNA follows: TGTGCCAGCAGCCCACCGTCGGGGGGCATGGAGACCCAGTACTTC. The chain joins TRBV28 to TRBJ2-5; D possibly corresponds to TRBD2 (7 bases). Between the trimmed V and J ends, which lost 6 bases and 5 bases, there was a span of 19 bases. Germline V gene lookup returns CDR1 MDHEN and CDR2 SYDVKM. The CDR3 totals 15 residues.

The chain uses TRBV28 and TRBJ1-2; D is perhaps TRBD1 (5 bases). V shed 4 bases and J shed 2 bases, with 5 bases lying between them. Per germline, CDR1 MDHEN and CDR2 SYDVKM. The CDR3 has 12 amino acids. Here the CDR3 reads CASSWGNYGYTF. CDR3 nucleotides: TGTGCCAGCAGTTGGGGGAACTATGGCTACACCTTC.

The chain carries TRBV18 and TRBJ2-7; D assignment may be TRBD1 or TRBD2 (5 bases each). V was cut by 3 bases and J by 5 bases, with 14 bases left in between. This CDR3 is 14 amino acids long. Germline lookup yields CDR1 KGHSH and CDR2 LQKENI. The CDR3 here is CASSPGTPRDEQYF. In DNA, the CDR3 is TGTGCCAGCTCACCCGGGACCCCGAGGGACGAGCAGTACTTC.

The sample holds one count of this clone. This chain uses TRBV7-3 with TRBJ2-6; no reliable D call. Trimming stripped 4 bases from V and 2 bases from J, with 3 bases between. The CDR3 runs 13 residues. The germline CDR1 and CDR2 sequences are SGHTA and FQGTGA. CDR3 coding DNA: TGTGCCAGCAGCTCGGCTGGGGCCAACGTCCTGACTTTC. Translating gives CASSSAGANVLTF.

Only a few counts were recorded for this clone. This chain uses TRBV11-3 with TRBJ2-1, with D perhaps matching TRBD1 (6 bases). V gave up 4 bases and J gave up 6 bases, with 13 bases separating them. CDR1 and CDR2 (germline): SGHNT, YENEEA. The CDR3 extends over 14 amino acids. This chain's CDR3 is CASSSQGQSNEQFF. CDR3 coding DNA: TGTGCCAGCAGCTCCCAAGGACAGAGCAATGAGCAGTTCTTC.

The chain employs TRBV11-3 and TRBJ2-3, with D perhaps assigned TRBD1 or TRBD2 (5 bases each). CDR1 and CDR2 from the germline V gene are SGHNT and YENEEA. Trimming took off 0 bases at V and 5 bases at J, with 12 bases between the two ends. The CDR3 runs to 15 residues. The chain's CDR3 is CASSLEGASQDTQYF. DNA of the CDR3: TGTGCCAGCAGCTTAGAAGGGGCTAGCCAAGATACGCAGTATTTT.

The genes are TRBV18 and TRBJ2-7, with a tentative D call TRBD2 (6 bases). Germline V gives CDR1 KGHSH, CDR2 LQKENI. The V end lost 0 bases, the J end lost 4 bases, and 13 bases lay between the germline ends. There are 15 residues in the CDR3. CDR3 DNA: TGTGCCAGCTCACCACCTCCAGACGGGAGTTACGAGCAGTACTTC. It yields the protein CASSPPPDGSYEQYF.

The chain has TRBV2 and TRBJ1-5; D is possibly TRBD1 (6 bases). Trimming left V 1 base short and J 2 bases short, with 15 bases between. CDR1 is SNHLY and CDR2 is FYNNEI in the germline V gene. There are 17 residues in the CDR3. In DNA form, the CDR3 reads TGTGCCAGCAGTGAAGGCCAGGGGTTTTCGGGCAATCAGCCCCAGCATTTT. Its translation is CASSEGQGFSGNQPQHF.

The chain employs TRBV7-9 and TRBJ2-1; TRBD2 is a possible D gene (6 bases). V dropped 5 bases and J dropped 1 base, with 24 bases sitting between them. There are 19 residues in the CDR3. Germline V gives CDR1 SEHNR, CDR2 FQNEAQ (reference sequence). This CDR3 reads CASSTWDFSPTGSYNEQFF. CDR3 nucleotides: TGTGCCAGCAGCACCTGGGACTTTTCCCCGACTGGGTCCTACAATGAGCAGTTCTTC.

The CDR3 loop reads CASKMGASSYNSPLHF. The CDR3 coding sequence is TGTGCCAGTAAGATGGGAGCGAGCTCCTATAATTCACCCCTCCACTTT. The chain is built from TRBV19 and TRBJ1-6; D is undetermined. V was clipped by 7 bases and J by 0 bases, with 13 bases between them. The CDR3 sequence is 16 residues long. Per the germline V gene, CDR1 is LNHDA and CDR2 is SQIVND (reference sequence).

This clone has a single count. This chain connects TRBV2 to TRBJ2-3; the match to TRBD1 covers 10 bases. J was trimmed by 0 bases and V by 6 bases; bases with no gene match: 3. Germline CDR1 reads SNHLY; CDR2 reads FYNNEI. This CDR3 is 15 amino acids long. CDR3 sequence (DNA): TGTGCCAGCAGAGGGACAGGGGCGAGCACAGATACGCAGTATTTT. Its translation is CASRGTGASTDTQYF.

This clone was counted between two and nine times. The genes are TRBV7-3 and TRBJ2-7, with D tentatively TRBD2 (6 bases). CDR3 length equals 15 residues. Germline lookup yields CDR1 SGHTA and CDR2 FQGTGA. The V end was cut by 5 bases, the J end by 1 base, with 15 bases between. The CDR3 DNA reads as TGTGCCAGCAGCCCCGGGACTTTCCGATCCTACGAGCAGTACTTC. Amino acid sequence: CASSPGTFRSYEQYF.

V is TRBV5-1 and J is TRBJ2-7; D may be TRBD1 (5 bases). V gave up 0 bases and J gave up 1 base, with 14 bases separating them. CDR3 size: 16 residues. From germline, CDR1 is SGHRS and CDR2 YFSETQ. CDR3 in DNA: TGCGCCAGCAGCTTGGGTCCACAGGACCGATCCTACGAGCAGTACTTC. Protein product: CASSLGPQDRSYEQYF.

V and J are TRBV27 and TRBJ2-7; TRBD1 agrees at 9 bases. The CDR3 contains 13 residues. Germline V gives CDR1 MNHEY, CDR2 SMNVEV (reference sequence). J gave up 3 bases and V 7 bases, and 4 bases lay outside the gene matches. The CDR3: CASTLTGGYEQYF. The CDR3 region has the DNA TGTGCCAGCACCCTGACAGGGGGCTACGAGCAGTACTTC.

This clone has just a few counts. V is TRBV29-1 and J is TRBJ2-3; 11 bases match TRBD2. This CDR3 has 15 residues. Per germline, CDR1 SQVTM and CDR2 ANQGSEA. Trimming cost V 6 bases and J 0 bases; bases outside gene matches: 5. The CDR3 coding sequence is TGCAGCGTCGCCGGACTAGCGGGTAGCACAGATACGCAGTATTTT. It codes for CSVAGLAGSTDTQYF.

This chain connects TRBV29-1 to TRBJ2-1; no reliable D call. V lost 7 bases and J 0 bases, leaving 16 bases between the germline ends. Germline CDR1 and CDR2: SQVTM and ANQGSEA. This CDR3 is 15 amino acids long. The CDR3 sequence: CSADPGQSSYNEQFF. CDR3 nucleotides: TGCAGCGCTGATCCAGGCCAGAGCTCCTACAATGAGCAGTTCTTC.

The chain uses TRBV19 and TRBJ1-2; 7 bases are shared with TRBD1. V lost 5 bases to trimming and J lost 4 bases; unmatched junction nucleotides: 7. CDR1 and CDR2 from the germline V gene are LNHDA and SQIVND (reference sequence). This CDR3 is built from 14 residues. The CDR3 DNA reads TGTGCCAGTAGTCCCAGGGACAGTCTCTATGGCTACACCTTC. Translating it yields CASSPRDSLYGYTF.

The chain combines TRBV7-9 with TRBJ1-2, with a tentative D call TRBD1 (5 bases). This CDR3 spans 17 amino acids. In germline, CDR1 is SEHNR, CDR2 FQNEAQ (reference sequence). The V gene lost 8 bases and the J gene lost 1 base, with 23 bases spanning the gap. CDR3 sequence: CASGASAGRHFNYGYTF. As DNA, the CDR3 is TGTGCCAGCGGGGCATCCGCGGGCCGTCACTTTAACTATGGCTACACCTTC.

The table lists this clone with a few counts. The chain carries TRBV28 and TRBJ2-1; D uncertain. V dropped 3 bases and J dropped 14 bases, with 14 bases sitting between them. The germline CDR1 and CDR2 sequences are MDHEN and SYDVKM. This CDR3 contains 12 residues. The CDR3 loop reads CASSFNPPRKFF. The DNA for the CDR3 is TGTGCCAGCAGTTTTAATCCCCCCCGGAAGTTCTTC.